The clone carrying this T cell receptor beta chain was found many times. V was pared by 6 bases and J by 9 bases, with 8 bases of the junction left unmatched. The CDR3 consists of 14 residues. The V gene's germline CDR1 is LGHDT and CDR2 YNNKEL (reference sequence). The source of the sample is a study of T cells in Graves' hyperthyroidism and ophthalmopathy. RNA transcripts served as the template for amplifying TCR beta CDR3 regions. A set of HTBI primers served as the primers for a first-round RT-PCR of the TCR CDR3. Via MiXCR, TCRdb re-called the multiplex PCR reads, giving one row per CDR3 protein. The data contain approximately 430,000 distinct CDR3 sequences, around a sixth of them singletons.

The receptor's source is a woman younger than 30 with Graves' hyperthyroidism. Sequencing input: blood. This chain links TRBV3-1 with TRBJ1-6; 7 bases map to TRBD1. The CDR3 DNA follows: TGTGCCAGCAGGCCGACAGGGAGGGGTTCACCCCTCCACTTT. Residues: CASRPTGRGSPLHF. The whole variable domain, remainder taken from reference TRBV3-1 and TRBJ1-6, is DTAVSQTPKYLVTQMGNDKSIKCEQNLGHDTMYWYKQDSKKFLKIMFSYNNKELIINETVPNRFSPKSPDKAHLNLHINSLELGDSAVYFCASRPTGRGSPLHFGNGTRLTVT.